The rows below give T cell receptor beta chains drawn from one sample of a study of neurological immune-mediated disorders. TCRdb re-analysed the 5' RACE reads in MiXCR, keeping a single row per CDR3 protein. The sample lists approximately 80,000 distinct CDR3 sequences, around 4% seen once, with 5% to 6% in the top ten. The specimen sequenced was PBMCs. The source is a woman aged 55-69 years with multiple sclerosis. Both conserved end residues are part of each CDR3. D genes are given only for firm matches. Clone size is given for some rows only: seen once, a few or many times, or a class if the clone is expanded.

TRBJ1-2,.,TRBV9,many,CASSGQAINYGYTF,TGTGCCAGCAGCGGTCAGGCCATAAACTATGGCTACACCTTC
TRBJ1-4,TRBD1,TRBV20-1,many,CSAPRDRRSNEKLFF,TGCAGTGCTCCCCGGGACAGGAGGTCTAATGAAAAACTGTTTTTT
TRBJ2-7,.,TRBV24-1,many,CATSDGVGGHEQYF,TGTGCCACCAGTGATGGTGTTGGGGGCCACGAGCAGTACTTC
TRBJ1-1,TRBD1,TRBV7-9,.,CASSLGQGYAAFF,TGTGCCAGCAGCCTGGGACAGGGATATGCGGCTTTCTTT
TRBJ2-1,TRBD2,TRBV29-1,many,CSVVVPSGYNEQFF,TGCAGCGTTGTGGTTCCTAGCGGTTACAATGAGCAGTTCTTC
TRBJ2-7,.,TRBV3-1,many,CASSRGRRPGEQYF,TGTGCCAGCAGCCGCGGTCGGAGGCCTGGAGAGCAGTACTTC
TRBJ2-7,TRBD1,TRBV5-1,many,CASSPRDRVPEQYF,TGCGCCAGCAGCCCCCGGGACAGGGTGCCCGAGCAGTACTTC
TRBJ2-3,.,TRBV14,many,CASSQTLINTQYF,TGTGCCAGCAGCCAGACCTTAATCAATACGCAGTATTTT
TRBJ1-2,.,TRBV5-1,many,CASSTTGGYGYTF,TGCGCCAGCAGCACTACTGGGGGCTATGGCTACACCTTC
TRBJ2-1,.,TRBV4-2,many,CASSQIRGSDPLLQFF,TGTGCCAGCAGCCAAATTCGAGGGTCGGACCCTCTTCTACAGTTCTTC
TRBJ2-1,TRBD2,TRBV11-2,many,CASSPRLAGNEQFF,TGTGCCAGCAGCCCCCGGCTAGCGGGAAATGAGCAGTTCTTC
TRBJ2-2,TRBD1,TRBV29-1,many,CSVEAGRGGGTGELFF,TGCAGCGTTGAAGCCGGTCGAGGGGGCGGTACCGGGGAGCTGTTTTTT
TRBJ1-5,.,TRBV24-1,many,CATSEGHPNQPQHF,TGTGCCACCAGTGAGGGACATCCCAATCAGCCCCAGCATTTT
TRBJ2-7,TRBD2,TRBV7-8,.,CASSYTGGGEQYF,TGTGCCAGCAGCTACACCGGGGGGGGGGAGCAGTACTTC
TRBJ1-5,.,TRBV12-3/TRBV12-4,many,CASSLAPSGGNQPQHF,TGTGCCAGCAGTTTAGCCCCATCGGGGGGCAATCAGCCCCAGCATTTT
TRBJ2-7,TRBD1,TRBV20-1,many,CSARTGPEQYF,TGCAGTGCGAGGACAGGGCCAGAGCAGTACTTC
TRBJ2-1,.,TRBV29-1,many,CSGAQVRGLVNEQFF,TGCAGCGGGGCCCAGGTACGGGGGCTGGTCAATGAGCAGTTCTTC
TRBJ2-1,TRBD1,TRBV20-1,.,CSAIRGTVINEQFF,TGCAGTGCTATACGAGGGACAGTGATAAATGAGCAGTTCTTC
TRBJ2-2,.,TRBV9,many,CASSQGGGTGELFF,TGTGCCAGCAGCCAAGGAGGGGGCACCGGGGAGCTGTTTTTT
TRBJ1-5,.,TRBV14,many,CASSQDGSQPQHF,TGTGCCAGCAGCCAAGATGGTAGCCAGCCCCAGCATTTT
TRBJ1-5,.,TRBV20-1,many,CSARSARDSNQPQHF,TGCAGTGCTAGATCTGCCAGAGATAGCAATCAGCCCCAGCATTTT
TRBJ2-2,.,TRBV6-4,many,CASSGGAGGELFF,TGTGCCAGCAGTGGCGGCGCGGGCGGGGAGCTGTTTTTT
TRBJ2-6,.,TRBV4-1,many,CASSHDTKNRAISSGANVLTF,TGCGCCAGCAGCCATGACACGAAAAACAGAGCAATAAGCTCTGGGGCCAACGTCCTGACTTTC
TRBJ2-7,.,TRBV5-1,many,CASSLAGTRSDAQYF,TGCGCCAGCAGCTTGGCTGGCACCCGGTCGGACGCGCAGTACTTC
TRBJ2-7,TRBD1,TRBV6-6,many,CASSYGTGTYEQYF,TGTGCCAGCAGTTACGGGACAGGGACCTACGAGCAGTACTTC
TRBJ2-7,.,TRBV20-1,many,CSARDKVKTYEQYF,TGCAGTGCTAGAGATAAGGTTAAAACCTACGAGCAGTACTTC
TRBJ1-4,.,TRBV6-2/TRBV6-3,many,CASSSAGGGELFF,TGTGCCAGCAGTTCCGCCGGGGGGGGAGAACTGTTTTTT
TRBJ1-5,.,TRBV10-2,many,CASSEFGDQPQHF,TGCGCCAGCAGTGAGTTCGGGGATCAGCCCCAGCATTTT
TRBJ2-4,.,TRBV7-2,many,CASSLGGGADIQYF,TGTGCCAGCAGCTTAGGCGGTGGAGCTGACATTCAGTACTTC
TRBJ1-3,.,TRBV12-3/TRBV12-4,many,CASAQGSAGNTIYF,TGTGCCAGCGCTCAGGGATCGGCTGGAAACACCATATATTTT
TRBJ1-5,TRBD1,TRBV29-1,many,CSVEGAGGQPQHF,TGCAGCGTTGAAGGGGCAGGGGGCCAGCCCCAGCATTTT
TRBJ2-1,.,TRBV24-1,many,CATSDPRRATWDEQFF,TGTGCCACCAGTGATCCCCGGAGGGCCACATGGGATGAGCAGTTCTTC
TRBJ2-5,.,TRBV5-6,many,CASSGGPLQETQYF,TGTGCCAGCAGCGGGGGGCCTCTTCAAGAGACCCAGTACTTC
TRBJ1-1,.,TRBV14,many,CASSQYGLAFF,TGTGCCAGCAGCCAGTACGGGTTGGCTTTCTTT
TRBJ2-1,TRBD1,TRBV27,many,CASRTIGTGVYNEQFF,TGTGCCAGCAGAACTATAGGGACAGGGGTCTACAATGAGCAGTTCTTC